One and the same sample provided the 21 T cell receptor beta chains below, sequenced in a study of OX40 agonist ivuxolimab in advanced cancers. Produced via immunoSEQ multiplex PCR; TCRdb's table is partial and in-frame only. The sample records about 43,000 clones, around 88% being singletons. This specimen consisted of CD4+ or CD8+ T cells sorted from blood, obtained in a trial of the OX40 agonist ivuxolimab. All receptors derive from an adult with an advanced solid tumor such as melanoma, head and neck, liver or kidney cancer.

The chain employs TRBV29-1 and TRBJ2-3, with 7 nucleotides matching TRBD1. The CDR3 loop spans 17 amino acids. The trim removed 0 bases at V and 2 bases at J, leaving 11 bases unmatched. Per the germline V gene, CDR1 is SQVTM and CDR2 is ANQGSEA. This CDR3 is CSVEDGPWTGATDTQYF. CDR3 sequence (DNA): TGCAGCGTTGAAGATGGCCCTTGGACAGGAGCCACAGATACGCAGTATTTT.

This chain connects TRBV5-8 to TRBJ2-2; D unresolved. The V end was cut by 6 bases, the J end by 7 bases, with 10 bases between. Germline CDR1 reads SGHTS; CDR2 reads YDEGEE. The CDR3 consists of 12 residues. The CDR3 is CASIISVGELFF. The CDR3 nucleotides read TGTGCCAGCATAATTTCGGTCGGGGAGCTGTTTTTT.

The chain joins TRBV28 to TRBJ1-2; D possibly corresponds to TRBD1 (5 bases). The CDR3 spans 14 residues. The germline gives CDR1 MDHEN, CDR2 SYDVKM. Trimming took off 7 bases at V and 3 bases at J, with 15 bases between the two ends. The CDR3 spells CASISGGEDYGYTF. The CDR3 DNA follows: TGTGCCAGCATCAGCGGGGGAGAGGACTATGGCTACACCTTC.

The chain links TRBV19 to TRBJ2-5, with TRBD2 matching over 8 bases. The CDR3 contains 18 residues. Germline V lookup: CDR1 LNHDA, CDR2 SQIVND (reference sequence). V lost 1 base, J lost 5 bases, and 15 bases stayed unmatched. CDR3 amino acids: CASSIGPPGAGALETQYF. In DNA, the CDR3 is TGTGCCAGTAGTATAGGGCCCCCGGGAGCGGGAGCTCTCGAGACCCAGTACTTC.

This rearrangement joins TRBV7-2 to TRBJ2-2; no reliable D call. The CDR3 runs 15 residues. Trimming stripped 3 bases from V and 3 bases from J, with 11 bases between. Per germline, CDR1 SGHTA and CDR2 FQGNSA. The DNA of the CDR3 is TGTGCCAGCAGCTTGGGCCCACGGGACACCGGGGAGCTGTTTTTT. This codes for CASSLGPRDTGELFF.

The chain uses TRBV4-1 and TRBJ1-1; D call uncertain. This CDR3 has 16 amino acids. Looked up from germline, CDR1 is MGHRA and CDR2 is YSYEKL. With 4 bases removed from V and 0 bases from J, the gap between germline ends came to 15 bases. CDR3 DNA: TGCGCCAGCAGCCCCCCCCCGGTAGGCATGAACACTGAAGCTTTCTTT. Protein: CASSPPPVGMNTEAFF.

This clone was recorded once. CDR3 loop: CASRPRGQFYGYTF. In DNA, the CDR3 is TGTGCAAGTCGCCCTCGTGGACAGTTCTATGGCTACACCTTC. The chain carries TRBV12-2 and TRBJ1-2; no DNA check was done on the table's D call, TRBD1. TRBV12-2 represents a pseudogene. The length of the CDR3 is 14 residues.

This chain uses TRBV13 with TRBJ1-3; 7 bases match TRBD1. Germline-derived CDR1 and CDR2 are PRHDT and FYEKMQ (reference sequence). The CDR3 sequence is 19 residues long. Trimming cost V 0 bases and J 2 bases; bases outside gene matches: 13. The CDR3 bases are TGTGCCAGCAGCTTAGGCCCGGCAGGGGGTGCACCCCCTGGAAACACCATATATTTT. Translated, it gives CASSLGPAGGAPPGNTIYF.

This clone is termed large (0.1 to 1%). The gene calls are TRBV19 and TRBJ1-2; 11 positions match TRBD1. Germline lookup yields CDR1 LNHDA and CDR2 SQIVND (reference sequence). The trim removed 0 bases at V and 7 bases at J, leaving 7 bases unmatched. The CDR3 loop spans 16 amino acids. The CDR3 is CASSIDHGTGGSGYTF. Here the CDR3 DNA reads TGTGCCAGTAGTATAGATCATGGGACAGGGGGATCTGGCTACACCTTC.

This sequence joins TRBV13 and TRBJ2-7; D not certain. V was cut by 4 bases and J by 2 bases, with 12 bases left in between. CDR1 is PRHDT and CDR2 is FYEKMQ in the germline V gene (reference sequence). There are 14 residues in the CDR3. CDR3 sequence (DNA): TGTGCCAGCAGCTCGGCAAGCGAAACCTACGAGCAGTACGTC. Encoded protein: CASSSASETYEQYV.

CDR3 DNA: TGTGCCAGCAGTCTCAAGGGACTCTCCCCCTACGAGCAGTACGTC. Translated, it gives CASSLKGLSPYEQYV. The V and J genes are TRBV27 and TRBJ2-7; weak D call: TRBD2 (6 bases). CDR3 length: 15 amino acids. The ends were cut back, 5 bases at V and 2 bases at J, with 16 bases in the middle. From germline, CDR1 is MNHEY and CDR2 SMNVEV (reference sequence).

This chain uses TRBV5-1 with TRBJ1-2; 10 nucleotides agree with TRBD1. Losses at the gene ends were 0 bases for V and 3 bases for J; bases not matched to a gene: 5. The CDR3 is 16 residues long. Germline CDR1 reads SGHRS; CDR2 reads YFSETQ. DNA of the CDR3: TGCGCCAGCAGCTTGGCTGGGACAGGGGTGGACTATGGCTACACCTTC. Its protein is CASSLAGTGVDYGYTF.

This chain links TRBV5-4 with TRBJ1-1; 8 bases agree with TRBD1. The germline V gene has CDR1 SGHNT and CDR2 YYREEE (reference sequence). This CDR3 has 15 residues. The J segment lost 6 bases and the V segment lost 4 bases, leaving 11 bases of the junction unmatched. For the CDR3, the DNA is TGTGCCAGCAGCGCACGGACAGGGATTGATTCTGAAGCTTTCTTT. This sequence encodes CASSARTGIDSEAFF.

V usage is TRBV11-2 and J usage is TRBJ2-7, with 16 positions matching TRBD2. V trimming: 5 bases; J trimming: 4 bases; junction bases outside the gene matches: 8. The CDR3 extends over 17 amino acids. Germline assignment: CDR1 SGHAT and CDR2 FQNNGV. The CDR3 protein is CASSPGLAGGPDYEQYF. DNA for the CDR3: TGTGCCAGCAGCCCGGGACTAGCGGGAGGGCCAGATTACGAGCAGTACTTC.

This clone was counted once. The chain has TRBV7-2 and TRBJ2-7; TRBD1 or TRBD2 may be the D gene (5 bases each). The V and J ends lost 7 bases and 0 bases respectively, with 16 bases between them. The CDR3 runs to 15 residues. Germline V gene sequence: CDR1 SGHTA, CDR2 FQGNSA. CDR3 DNA sequence: TGTGCCAGCACCTCGTTCCCAGGGAGCTCCTACGAGCAGTACTTC. Translated, it gives CASTSFPGSSYEQYF.

The chain has TRBV6-5 and TRBJ1-1; no clear D gene. CDR3 size: 14 residues. Germline V gene lookup returns CDR1 MNHEY and CDR2 SVGAGI. Trimming cost V 7 bases and J 3 bases, with 15 bases left between them. This chain's CDR3 is CASNTVGMDTEAFF. Here the CDR3 DNA reads TGTGCCAGCAATACGGTAGGGATGGACACTGAAGCTTTCTTT.

This sequence joins TRBV27 and TRBJ2-5; perhaps TRBD1 as D (5 bases). Germline V lookup: CDR1 MNHEY, CDR2 SMNVEV (reference sequence). This CDR3 comprises 17 residues. Trimming removed 5 bases at V and 1 base at J, with 20 bases between. The CDR3: CASSSGPVRAIQETQYF. The CDR3 nucleotides read TGTGCCAGCAGTAGTGGACCGGTCAGGGCTATCCAAGAGACCCAGTACTTC.

V usage is TRBV4-1 and J usage is TRBJ2-3; D uncertain. Per germline, CDR1 MGHRA and CDR2 YSYEKL. CDR3 length equals 15 residues. V gave up 1 base and J gave up 0 bases, with 8 bases separating them. As DNA, the CDR3 is TGCGCCAGCAGCCAAGGGCAGTCTAGCACAGATACGCAGTATTTT. Its protein is CASSQGQSSTDTQYF.

The chain is built from TRBV19 and TRBJ1-1, with D maybe TRBD1 (5 bases). The CDR3 loop spans 16 amino acids. Germline loops: CDR1 LNHDA, CDR2 SQIVND (reference sequence). Between the trimmed V and J ends, which lost 3 bases and 10 bases, there was a span of 24 bases. CDR3 nucleotides: TGTGCCAGTAGTATGTCCGACGCGGGGGATGGCGGCATAGCTTTCTTT. Protein: CASSMSDAGDGGIAFF.

A single count supports this clone. V is TRBV2 and J is TRBJ1-5; D may be TRBD1 (5 bases). The CDR3 loop spans 15 amino acids. Germline lookup yields CDR1 SNHLY and CDR2 FYNNEI. The V gene lost 2 bases and the J gene lost 1 base, with 9 bases spanning the gap. CDR3 coding DNA: TGTGCCAGCAGTGAATACCGGGACAGCAATCAGCCCCAGCATTTT. This translates into CASSEYRDSNQPQHF.

This clone is classed as medium-sized. The chain employs TRBV30 and TRBJ2-7, with a possible D match to TRBD2 (5 bases). Germline V lookup: CDR1 GTSNPN, CDR2 SVGIG (reference sequence). Deletions cut 0 bases from V and 3 bases from J, with 9 bases between. CDR3 size: 13 residues. The CDR3 DNA follows: TGTGCCTGGAGTGTAGCGGCCGTCTACGAGCAGTACTTC. Encoded protein: CAWSVAAVYEQYF.